This TCR beta chain came from a study of blood T cell repertoires in COVID-19. Study-level information: The analysed material was cDNA or gDNA that came from T cells, B-cell-depleted T cells, or PBMCs.

This clone was counted once. The V gene's germline CDR1 is LGHDT and CDR2 YNNKEL (reference sequence). V was cut by 0 bases and J by 7 bases, with 16 bases left in between. CDR3 length: 16 residues. Assignment of participants to cohorts was predicated upon participant-reported clinical history. Under the authors' procedure: Amplification of reference gene primers was used by the study to estimate nucleated cell counts. The assay was immunoSEQ multiplex PCR, and TCRdb's table has in-frame clones only and misses some. D and trimming were read from the DNA, whereas the V and J calls and clone size are those reported in that table. The sample holds 250,000 to 300,000 clones; roughly nine tenths are singletons and the top ten take approximately 1.8%.

The rearrangement uses TRBV3-1 (or the pseudogene TRBV3-2) and TRBJ2-1; maybe TRBD1 (5 bases). The sample comprised PBMCs or T cells enriched from blood (not recorded which). The TCR was taken from a woman aged 55 to 70 who had recovered from COVID-19. This CDR3 reads CASSQERSWTRNEQFF. The DNA of the CDR3 is TGTGCCAGCAGCCAAGAGAGGTCGTGGACAAGAAATGAGCAGTTCTTC.